This T cell receptor beta chain comes out of a study of chronic HIV infection and antiretroviral therapy. Trimming cost V 5 bases and J 2 bases; bases outside gene matches: 7. The CDR3 totals 16 residues. TCRdb analysed the 5' RACE reads with MiXCR anew, one entry per CDR3 protein. The data contain 40,000 to 50,000 distinct CDR3 sequences, 19% of them singletons. The gene calls are TRBV12-3 or TRBV12-4 and TRBJ2-3; 10 nucleotides align to TRBD2. The TCR originated in an adult who had HIV and had not received antiretroviral therapy, or was an uninfected healthy control (not recorded which). The sample comprised peripheral blood. In DNA, the CDR3 is TGTGCCAGCAGTCCCCGGACTAGCGGATACACAGATACGCAGTATTTT. Translating gives CASSPRTSGYTDTQYF.